This T cell receptor beta chain was captured in a study of a mutant IDH1 vaccine in newly diagnosed glioma. Study overall: Treated patients showed a male proportion of about 60%, a female proportion of around 40%, and a mean age of 40.4 years. Every participant had undergone radiotherapy, temozolomide, or both before, and most underwent both.

In regard to this clone: Its antigen is not identified.

Regarding the study as a whole: Top peripheral T cell clonotype shifts appeared unrelated to pseudoprogression.

Sequenced by immunoSEQ multiplex PCR; TCRdb stores in-frame clones only, minus some. The table has around 130,000 clones, around four fifths seen once. V shed 4 bases and J shed 1 base, with 12 bases lying between them. This CDR3 comprises 15 residues. Germline V gene sequence: CDR1 LGHNA, CDR2 YSLEER. Time point defined: week 11, during vaccination. The content of each vaccine dose was 300 ug of mutant IDH1 20-mer peptide, and topical imiquimod accompanied it. Donor diagnoses consisted of new WHO grade 3 or 4 IDH1-mutant, ATRX-lost astrocytomas. The sequence was obtained from a man aged 40-55 years with glioma. The rearrangement links TRBV4-3 to TRBJ2-3; D call uncertain. The material sequenced was PBMCs, taken from a glioma patient whose treatment included an IDH1 peptide vaccine. The CDR3 nucleotides are TGCGCCAGCAGCCCGGGCGAATTCGGCACAGATACGCAGTATTTT. Translated, it gives CASSPGEFGTDTQYF.